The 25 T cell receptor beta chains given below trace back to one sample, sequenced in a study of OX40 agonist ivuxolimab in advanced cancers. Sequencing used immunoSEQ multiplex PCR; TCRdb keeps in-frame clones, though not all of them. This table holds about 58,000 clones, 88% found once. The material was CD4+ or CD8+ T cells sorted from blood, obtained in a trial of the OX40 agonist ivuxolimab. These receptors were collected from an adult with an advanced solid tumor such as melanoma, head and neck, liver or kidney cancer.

CDR3 region: CASNGQGIYGYTF. The DNA for the CDR3 is TGTGCCAGTAATGGGCAGGGAATCTATGGCTACACCTTC. The chain joins TRBV19 to TRBJ1-2; the D gene is possibly TRBD1 (5 bases). There are 13 residues in the CDR3. CDR1 is LNHDA, CDR2 SQIVND, per germline (reference sequence). V was clipped by 7 bases and J by 4 bases, with 13 bases between them.

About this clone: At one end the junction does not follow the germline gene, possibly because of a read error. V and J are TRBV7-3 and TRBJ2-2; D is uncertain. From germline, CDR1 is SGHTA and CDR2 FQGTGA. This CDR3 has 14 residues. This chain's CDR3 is CACSLTRGTGELFF. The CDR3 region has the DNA TGTGCCTGCAGCTTAACGCGTGGGACCGGGGAGCTGTTTTTT.

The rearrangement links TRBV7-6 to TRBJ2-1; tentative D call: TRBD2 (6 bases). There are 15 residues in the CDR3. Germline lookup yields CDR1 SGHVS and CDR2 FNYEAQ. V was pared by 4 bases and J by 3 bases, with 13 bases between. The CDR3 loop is CASSSGPGDYNEQFF. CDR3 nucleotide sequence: TGTGCCAGCAGCTCGGGACCGGGAGACTACAATGAGCAGTTCTTC.

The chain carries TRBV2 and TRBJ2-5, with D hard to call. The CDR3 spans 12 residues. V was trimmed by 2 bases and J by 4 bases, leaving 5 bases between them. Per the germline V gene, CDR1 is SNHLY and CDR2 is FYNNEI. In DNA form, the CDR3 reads TGTGCCAGCAGTGAAATCGGAGAGACCCAGTACTTC. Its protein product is CASSEIGETQYF.

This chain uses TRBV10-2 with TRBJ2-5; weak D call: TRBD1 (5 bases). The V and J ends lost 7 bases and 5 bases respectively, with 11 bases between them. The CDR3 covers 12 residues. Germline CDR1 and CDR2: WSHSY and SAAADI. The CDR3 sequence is CASTGAGETQYF. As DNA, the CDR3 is TGCGCCAGCACTGGGGCTGGGGAGACCCAGTACTTC.

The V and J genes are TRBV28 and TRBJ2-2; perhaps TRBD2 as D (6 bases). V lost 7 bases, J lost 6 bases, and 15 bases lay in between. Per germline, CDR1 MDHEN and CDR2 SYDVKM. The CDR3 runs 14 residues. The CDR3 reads CASTTERVSGELFF. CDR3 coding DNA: TGTGCCAGCACCACAGAGCGGGTTTCCGGGGAGCTGTTTTTT. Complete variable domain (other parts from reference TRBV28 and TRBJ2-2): DVKVTQSSRYLVKRTGEKVFLECVQDMDHENMFWYRQDPGLGLRLIYFSYDVKMKEKGDIPEGYSVSREKKERFSLILESASTNQTSMYLCASTTERVSGELFFGEGSRLTVL.

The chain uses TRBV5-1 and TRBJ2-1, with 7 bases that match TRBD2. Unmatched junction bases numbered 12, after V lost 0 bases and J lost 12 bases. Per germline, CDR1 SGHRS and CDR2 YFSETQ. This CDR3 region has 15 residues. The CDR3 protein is CASSLDSLAGAGQFF. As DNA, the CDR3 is TGCGCCAGCAGCTTGGATAGTCTGGCGGGAGCGGGGCAGTTCTTC. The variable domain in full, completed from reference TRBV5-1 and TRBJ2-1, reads KAGVTQTPRYLIKTRGQQVTLSCSPISGHRSVSWYQQTPGQGLQFLFEYFSETQRNKGNFPGRFSGRQFSNSRSEMNVSTLELGDSALYLCASSLDSLAGAGQFFGPGTRLTVL.

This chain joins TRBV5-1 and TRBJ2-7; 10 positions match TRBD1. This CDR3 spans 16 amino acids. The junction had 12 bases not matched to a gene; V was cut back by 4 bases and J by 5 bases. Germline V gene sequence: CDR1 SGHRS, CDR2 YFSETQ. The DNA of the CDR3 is TGCGCCAGCAGCCCGGAACCCTGGACAGGGGGAAACGAGCAGTACTTC. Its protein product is CASSPEPWTGGNEQYF.

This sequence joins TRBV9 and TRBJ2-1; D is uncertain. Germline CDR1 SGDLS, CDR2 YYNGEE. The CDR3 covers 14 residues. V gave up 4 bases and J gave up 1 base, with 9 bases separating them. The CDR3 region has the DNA TGTGCCAGCAGCCCTCCCGGGTCCTACAATGAGCAGTTCTTC. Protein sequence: CASSPPGSYNEQFF.

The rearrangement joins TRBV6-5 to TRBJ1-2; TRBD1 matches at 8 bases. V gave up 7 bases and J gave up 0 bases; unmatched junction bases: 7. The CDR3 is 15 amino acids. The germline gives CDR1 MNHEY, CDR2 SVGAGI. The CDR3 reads CASKNYRGTNYGYTF. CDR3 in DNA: TGTGCCAGCAAGAATTACAGGGGGACTAACTATGGCTACACCTTC.

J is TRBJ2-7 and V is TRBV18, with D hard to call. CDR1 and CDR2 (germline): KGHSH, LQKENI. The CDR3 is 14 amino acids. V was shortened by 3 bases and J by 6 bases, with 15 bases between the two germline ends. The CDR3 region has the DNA TGTGCCAGCTCACCTCTGGCCGAGATCTTCGAGCAGTACTTC. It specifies CASSPLAEIFEQYF.

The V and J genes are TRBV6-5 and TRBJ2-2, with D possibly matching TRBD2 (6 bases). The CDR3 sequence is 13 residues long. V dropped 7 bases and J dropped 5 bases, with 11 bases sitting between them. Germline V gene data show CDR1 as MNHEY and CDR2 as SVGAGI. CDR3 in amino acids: CASIKDYTGELFF. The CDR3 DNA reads TGTGCCAGCATTAAGGACTATACCGGGGAGCTGTTTTTT.

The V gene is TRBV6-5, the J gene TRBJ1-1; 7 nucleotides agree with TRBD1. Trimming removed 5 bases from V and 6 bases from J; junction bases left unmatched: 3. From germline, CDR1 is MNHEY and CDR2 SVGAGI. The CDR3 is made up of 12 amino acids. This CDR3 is CASSTGTAEAFF. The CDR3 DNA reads TGTGCCAGCAGTACAGGGACAGCTGAAGCTTTCTTT.

CDR3 coding DNA: TGTGCCAGCAGTTTAGGCAGGGGGCGTCAGCCCCAGCATTTT. This codes for CASSLGRGRQPQHF. The J gene is TRBJ1-5, the V gene TRBV28; 8 positions agree with TRBD1. J gave up 6 bases and V 2 bases, and 3 bases lay outside the gene matches. This CDR3 region has 14 residues. Germline V lookup: CDR1 MDHEN, CDR2 SYDVKM. Combining the CDR3 with reference TRBV28 and TRBJ1-5 gives the whole variable domain DVKVTQSSRYLVKRTGEKVFLECVQDMDHENMFWYRQDPGLGLRLIYFSYDVKMKEKGDIPEGYSVSREKKERFSLILESASTNQTSMYLCASSLGRGRQPQHFGDGTRLSIL.

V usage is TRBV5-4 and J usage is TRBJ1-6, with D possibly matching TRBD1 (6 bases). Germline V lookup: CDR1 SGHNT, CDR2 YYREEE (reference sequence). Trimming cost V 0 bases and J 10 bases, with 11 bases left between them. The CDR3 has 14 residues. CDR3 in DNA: TGTGCCAGCAGCTTGGAACAGGGCGGATCACCCCTCCACTTT. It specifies CASSLEQGGSPLHF.

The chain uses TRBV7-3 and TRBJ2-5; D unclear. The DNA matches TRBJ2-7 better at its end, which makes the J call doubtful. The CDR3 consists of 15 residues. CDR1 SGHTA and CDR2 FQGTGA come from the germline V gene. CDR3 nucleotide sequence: TGTGCCAGCAGCTTATGGGCCCGGAGCTCCTACGAGCAGTACTTC. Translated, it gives CASSLWARSSYEQYF.

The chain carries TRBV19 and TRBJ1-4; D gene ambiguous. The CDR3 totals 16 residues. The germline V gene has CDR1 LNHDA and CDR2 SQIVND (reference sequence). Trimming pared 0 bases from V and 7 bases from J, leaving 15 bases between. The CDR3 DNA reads TGTGCCAGTAGTATAGACCAACGGCCGGTTAGTGAAAAACTGTTTTTT. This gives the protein CASSIDQRPVSEKLFF.

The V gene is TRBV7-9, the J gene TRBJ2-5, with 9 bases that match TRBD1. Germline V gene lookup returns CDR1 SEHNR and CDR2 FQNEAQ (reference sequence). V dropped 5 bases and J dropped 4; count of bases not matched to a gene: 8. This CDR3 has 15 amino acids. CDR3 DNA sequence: TGTGCCAGCAGCCGGACAGGGGCAGGAGTAGAGACCCAGTACTTC. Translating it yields CASSRTGAGVETQYF.

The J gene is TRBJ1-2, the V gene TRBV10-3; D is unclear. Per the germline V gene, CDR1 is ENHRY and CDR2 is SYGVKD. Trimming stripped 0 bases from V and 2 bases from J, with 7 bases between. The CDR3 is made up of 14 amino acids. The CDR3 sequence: CAISESQENYGYTF. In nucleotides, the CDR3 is TGTGCCATCAGTGAGTCGCAGGAAAACTATGGCTACACCTTC.

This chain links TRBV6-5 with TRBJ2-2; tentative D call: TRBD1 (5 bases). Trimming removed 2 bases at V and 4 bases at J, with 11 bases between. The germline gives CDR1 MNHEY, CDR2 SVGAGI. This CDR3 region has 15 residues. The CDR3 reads CASSYDRRSTGELFF. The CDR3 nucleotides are TGTGCCAGCAGTTACGACAGAAGGAGCACCGGGGAGCTGTTTTTT.

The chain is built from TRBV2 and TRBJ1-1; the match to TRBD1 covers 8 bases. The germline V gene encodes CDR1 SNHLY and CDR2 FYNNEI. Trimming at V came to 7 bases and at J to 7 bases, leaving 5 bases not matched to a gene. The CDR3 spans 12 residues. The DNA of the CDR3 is TGTGCCAGCAAAGGACAGGGAGGTGAAGCTTTCTTT. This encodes CASKGQGGEAFF.

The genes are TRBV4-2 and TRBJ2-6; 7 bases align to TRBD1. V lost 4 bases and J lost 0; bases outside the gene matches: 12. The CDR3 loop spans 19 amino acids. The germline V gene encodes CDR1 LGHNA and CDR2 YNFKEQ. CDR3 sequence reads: CASSLRGRTGRSGANVLTF. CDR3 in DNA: TGTGCCAGCAGCCTTAGGGGTAGGACAGGACGCTCTGGGGCCAACGTCCTGACTTTC.

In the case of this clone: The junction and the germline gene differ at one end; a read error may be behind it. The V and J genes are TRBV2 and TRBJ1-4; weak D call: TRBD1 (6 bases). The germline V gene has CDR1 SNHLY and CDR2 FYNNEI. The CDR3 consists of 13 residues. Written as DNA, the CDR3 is TGTGCCAGCAGGGGGGCGGGCGCTGGGGCCGGGGAATTT. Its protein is CASRGAGAGAGEF.

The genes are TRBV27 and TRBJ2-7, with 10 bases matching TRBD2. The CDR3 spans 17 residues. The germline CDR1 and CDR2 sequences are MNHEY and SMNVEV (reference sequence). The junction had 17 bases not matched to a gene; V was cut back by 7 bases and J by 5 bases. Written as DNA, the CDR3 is TGTGCCAGCAAAAGAGTTTTCGAGCTAGCGGGAGAGAACGAGCAGTACTTC. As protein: CASKRVFELAGENEQYF.

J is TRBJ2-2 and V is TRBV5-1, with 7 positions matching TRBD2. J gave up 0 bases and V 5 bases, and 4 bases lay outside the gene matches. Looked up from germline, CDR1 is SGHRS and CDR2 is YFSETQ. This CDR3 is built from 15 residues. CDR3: CASRSGTTNTGELFF. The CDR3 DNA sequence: TGCGCCAGCAGATCCGGGACTACGAACACCGGGGAGCTGTTTTTT.